Detailed here is one TCR beta chain. The protocol was immunoSEQ multiplex PCR, while the TCRdb copy is restricted to in-frame clones and leaves out a portion. The profile shows 150,000 to 200,000 clones, 87% of them singletons. This specimen comes from a study of blood T cell repertoires in COVID-19. Sequencing input: peripheral blood. The TCR was taken from a human donor in a cohort sampled during active COVID-19.

The CDR3 DNA sequence: TGTGCCAGCAGCCAGCGGGGGAGCTCCTATAATTCACCCCTCCACTTT. Protein: CASSQRGSSYNSPLHF. The genes are TRBV6-2 or TRBV6-3 and TRBJ1-6; the D gene is possibly TRBD1 (5 bases). The CDR3 has 16 residues. Trimming stripped 6 bases from V and 0 bases from J, with 12 bases between. From germline, CDR1 is MNHEY and CDR2 SVGEGT.